This entry is about one TCR beta chain. The data are from a study of shared clonotypes between healthy human individuals. Recent vaccinations or acute infections were absent in the healthy HIV-negative adult donors. At deep level, the assay was performed. Clones were read by immunoSEQ multiplex PCR, and TCRdb kept only the in-frame ones, dropping some. This sample carries hundreds of thousands of clones, around three quarters of them seen once, and the ten largest clones take 1.5% to 2%. The CDR3 has 13 amino acids. V lost 4 bases and J 1 base, leaving 5 bases between the germline ends. Germline V gene data show CDR1 as SQVTM and CDR2 as ANQGSEA.

Sequencing was carried out using memory CD4+ T cells sorted from blood. This sample's subset: CD45RA-negative fraction. This sequence joins TRBV29-1 and TRBJ2-6, with D unresolved. This receptor was identified in a woman in her 30s in good health. CDR3: CSVGRSGANVLTF. CDR3 bases: TGCAGCGTTGGCAGGTCTGGGGCCAACGTCCTGACTTTC.